This T cell receptor beta chain was observed in a study of human T cells and chemical hapten exposure. Whole-study context: Patches that contained 0.01% DPC were applied to the upper back and read at 6 days. The study, taken as a whole, reports: Unchanged with DPC sensitization were TCRs above 1 in 1000 frequency.

Time point denoted: patch test 3, about 24 weeks after DPC sensitization. Sample treatment: therapeutic diphenylcyclopropenone sensitization with weekly scalp DPC. This clonotype was detected only a few times. The antigen remains undetermined. TCRdb processed the RACE reads anew with MiXCR; each CDR3 protein has one entry. The sample includes 50,000 to 60,000 distinct CDR3 sequences, around 12% seen only once; the top ten take roughly 2.3%. The material was whole blood, obtained in connection with sensitization to the hapten diphenylcyclopropenone (DPC). The receptor's source is a young man with alopecia areata. Some clones in this sample may be carry-over from other donors' samples.

CDR3: CASSLDPNQPQHF. CDR3 nucleotide sequence: TGCGCCAGCAGCTTGGATCCGAATCAGCCCCAGCATTTT. This chain links TRBV5-1 with TRBJ1-5; D is undetermined. The CDR3 spans 13 residues. V dropped 0 bases and J dropped 4 bases, with 5 bases sitting between them. Germline V gene data show CDR1 as SGHRS and CDR2 as YFSETQ.